These 21 T cell receptor beta chains originate from one sample sequenced in a study of response to subunit inactivated influenza vaccine. TCRdb itself ran the RT-PCR reads through MiXCR, one entry per CDR3 protein. Among around 490,000 distinct CDR3 sequences listed, 7.6% were seen once. The sequencing used PBMCs from blood, collected less than 30 months after vaccination. The receptor source for this set is a man aged 45 to 75 who received an inactivated influenza vaccine.

This clonotype turned up a few times. This chain joins TRBV15 and TRBJ2-4; 9 bases align to TRBD1. V trimming: 8 bases; J trimming: 9 bases; junction bases outside the gene matches: 11. This CDR3 is 14 amino acids long. CDR1 LNHNV and CDR2 YYDKDF come from the germline V gene (reference sequence). Written as DNA, the CDR3 is TGTGCCACCGGGGTGGGGACAGGGCCTAGCATTCAGTACTTC. It encodes CATGVGTGPSIQYF.

This clonotype was recorded many times. J is TRBJ2-7 and V is TRBV10-3, with TRBD1 identical over 11 bases. This CDR3 has 14 residues. From germline, CDR1 is ENHRY and CDR2 SYGVKD. V trimming: 5 bases; J trimming: 7 bases; junction bases outside the gene matches: 7. CDR3 sequence: CAISRGQGAQEQYF. CDR3 bases: TGTGCCATCAGTCGCGGACAGGGGGCTCAAGAGCAGTACTTC.

The sample holds many counts of this clonotype. The chain employs TRBV5-1 and TRBJ2-7, with 9 bases matching TRBD1. The CDR3 contains 13 residues. V shed 4 bases, J shed 5 bases, and the junction held 4 bases outside the gene matches. Germline V gene data show CDR1 as SGHRS and CDR2 as YFSETQ. CDR3 region: CASSKGQGNEQYF. In DNA form, the CDR3 reads TGCGCCAGCAGCAAGGGACAGGGCAACGAGCAGTACTTC.

This chain connects TRBV6-2 or TRBV6-3 to TRBJ2-2; TRBD2 agrees at 12 bases. After removal of 5 bases from V and 4 bases from J, the junction contained 5 bases not matched to a gene. The CDR3 length is 16 residues. Germline V gene data show CDR1 as MNHEY and CDR2 as SVGEGT. In nucleotides, the CDR3 is TGTGCCAGCAGTCGAGCTAGCGGGGGGGCCACCGGGGAGCTGTTTTTT. Amino acid sequence: CASSRASGGATGELFF.

CDR3 in DNA: TGTGCCAGCAGTTTTGGTGGCACCGTCGGGGAAGCTTTCTTT. Its translation is CASSFGGTVGEAFF. This chain uses TRBV28 with TRBJ1-1; D uncertain. In germline, CDR1 is MDHEN, CDR2 SYDVKM. The CDR3 has 14 residues. V dropped 3 bases and J dropped 8 bases, with 16 bases sitting between them.

The chain joins TRBV3-1 to TRBJ2-2; D might be TRBD1 (6 bases). The CDR3 is 15 amino acids. V shed 1 base and J shed 5 bases, with 11 bases lying between them. Per the germline V gene, CDR1 is LGHDT and CDR2 is YNNKEL (reference sequence). CDR3 coding DNA: TGTGCCAGCAGCCAAGGGCAGGGGTTGACCGGGGAGCTGTTTTTT. Its translation is CASSQGQGLTGELFF.

This clonotype has just a few counts. CDR3 coding DNA: TGCGCCAGCAGCCAAGATCCGGGCTGGAGAGGAGGTGGGGCTTTCTTT. As protein: CASSQDPGWRGGGAFF. The chain links TRBV4-3 to TRBJ1-1, with D unclear. Trimming cost V 0 bases and J 11 bases, with 22 bases left between them. This CDR3 comprises 16 residues. In germline, CDR1 is LGHNA, CDR2 YSLEER.

This CDR3 reads CASSQDLTGNFYNEQFF. CDR3 coding DNA: TGCGCCAGCAGCCAAGACCTGACAGGGAATTTCTACAATGAGCAGTTCTTC. The chain employs TRBV4-3 and TRBJ2-1; TRBD1 matches at 7 bases. CDR1 is LGHNA, CDR2 YSLEER, per germline. The trim removed 0 bases at V and 3 bases at J, leaving 8 bases unmatched. This CDR3 has 17 amino acids.

This clonotype was picked up many times. The gene calls are TRBV7-2 and TRBJ2-7; possible D gene TRBD1, 6 bases. The germline gives CDR1 SGHTA, CDR2 FQGNSA. This CDR3 spans 13 amino acids. V lost 0 bases and J lost 3, with 6 bases in between. CDR3 bases: TGTGCCAGCAGCTTAGCGGACAGCTACGAGCAGTACTTC. Its translation: CASSLADSYEQYF.

The chain employs TRBV10-3 and TRBJ1-4; no clear D. The length of the CDR3 is 13 residues. V lost 3 bases, J lost 5 bases, and 7 bases lay in between. Germline CDR1 ENHRY, CDR2 SYGVKD. CDR3 residues: CAISDSPNEKLFF. As DNA, the CDR3 is TGTGCCATCAGTGACAGCCCCAATGAAAAACTGTTTTTT.

In this sample, this clonotype turned up many times. The chain combines TRBV5-5 with TRBJ2-4; TRBD2 matches at 8 bases. V lost 4 bases and J lost 5; bases outside the gene matches: 5. The germline V gene has CDR1 SGHKS and CDR2 YYEKEE (reference sequence). The CDR3 is made up of 14 amino acids. The CDR3 protein is CASSPVGGENIQYF. CDR3 sequence (DNA): TGTGCCAGCAGCCCCGTCGGGGGGGAAAACATTCAGTACTTC.

Many counts were recorded for this clonotype. V is TRBV28 and J is TRBJ2-7; D is possibly TRBD1 or TRBD2 (5 bases each). The length of the CDR3 is 16 residues. Germline V gives CDR1 MDHEN, CDR2 SYDVKM. Trimming cost V 7 bases and J 1 base, with 20 bases left between them. CDR3 amino acids: CASTGPKEGISYEQYF. CDR3 DNA: TGTGCCAGCACTGGACCCAAAGAGGGGATATCCTACGAGCAGTACTTC.

This clonotype was seen many times. The chain links TRBV5-1 to TRBJ1-5; D remains ambiguous. The CDR3 runs 15 residues. Trimming left V 4 bases short and J 0 bases short, with 11 bases between. CDR1 and CDR2 from the germline V gene are SGHRS and YFSETQ. The DNA for the CDR3 is TGCGCCAGCAGCCCTGCACCTTATAGCAATCAGCCCCAGCATTTT. This encodes CASSPAPYSNQPQHF.

This clonotype has at least ten counts. This chain uses TRBV5-5 with TRBJ1-1; TRBD1 matches at 9 bases. Germline CDR1 reads SGHKS; CDR2 reads YYEKEE (reference sequence). The junction had 8 bases not matched to a gene; V was cut back by 3 bases and J by 5 bases. The CDR3 covers 15 residues. This CDR3 is CASSYTGTGNTEAFF. The CDR3 nucleotides read TGTGCCAGCAGCTATACCGGGACAGGGAATACTGAAGCTTTCTTT.

This clonotype was recorded many times. The chain uses TRBV12-5 and TRBJ2-4; 8 bases align to TRBD2. From germline, CDR1 is LGHNT and CDR2 FRNRAP. V lost 0 bases, J lost 0 bases, and 7 bases stayed unmatched. There are 18 residues in the CDR3. CDR3: CASGLVLVAGLAKNIQYF. The CDR3 DNA reads TGTGCTAGTGGTTTGGTACTAGTAGCGGGGCTAGCCAAAAACATTCAGTACTTC.

This clonotype has ten or more counts. The V gene is TRBV20-1, the J gene TRBJ2-2; D tentatively fits TRBD1 or TRBD2 (5 bases each). The germline CDR1 and CDR2 sequences are DFQATT and SNEGSKA (reference sequence). The V gene lost 3 bases and the J gene lost 1 base, with 9 bases spanning the gap. CDR3 length equals 14 residues. CDR3 amino acids: CSASRGGNTGELFF. In DNA, the CDR3 is TGCAGTGCTAGTCGTGGGGGGAACACCGGGGAGCTGTTTTTT.

J is TRBJ2-3 and V is TRBV7-2; no clear D gene. V dropped 1 base and J dropped 4 bases, with 12 bases sitting between them. This CDR3 is built from 15 residues. The germline CDR1 and CDR2 sequences are SGHTA and FQGNSA. The CDR3 loop is CASSLVGGSSDTQYF. CDR3 sequence (DNA): TGTGCCAGCAGCTTAGTCGGCGGATCCTCAGATACGCAGTATTTT. Variable domain in full (rest from reference TRBV7-2 and TRBJ2-3): GAGVSQSPSNKVTEKGKDVELRCDPISGHTALYWYRQSLGQGLEFLIYFQGNSAPDKSGLPSDRFSAERTGGSVSTLTIQRTQQEDSAVYLCASSLVGGSSDTQYFGPGTRLTVL.

This clonotype was counted at least ten times. The J gene is TRBJ2-2, the V gene TRBV5-6; the D gene is possibly TRBD2 (5 bases). The germline V and J ends were trimmed by 4 bases and 4 bases, with 17 bases remaining between them. CDR1 and CDR2 from the germline V gene are SGHDT and YYEEEE. This CDR3 has 16 residues. The CDR3 spells CASSHSGRGITGELFF. CDR3 bases: TGTGCCAGCAGCCACAGTGGTCGGGGAATCACCGGGGAGCTGTTTTTT. The entire variable domain, with the rest obtained from reference TRBV5-6 and TRBJ2-2, is as follows: DAGVTQSPTHLIKTRGQQVTLRCSPKSGHDTVSWYQQALGQGPQFIFQYYEEEERQRGNFPDRFSGHQFPNYSSELNVNALLLGDSALYLCASSHSGRGITGELFFGEGSRLTVL.

This clonotype was detected only a few times. J is TRBJ1-3 and V is TRBV7-9; TRBD1 matches 9 bases. The CDR3 totals 16 residues. The germline gives CDR1 SEHNR, CDR2 FQNEAQ (reference sequence). J was trimmed by 2 bases and V by 5 bases; bases with no gene match: 7. CDR3 in DNA: TGTGCCAGCAGCGAAAGACAGGGGGGAACTGGAAACACCATATATTTT. Protein product: CASSERQGGTGNTIYF. Using reference TRBV7-9 and TRBJ1-3 for the parts outside the CDR3, the full variable domain is DTGVSQNPRHKITKRGQNVTFRCDPISEHNRLYWYRQTLGQGPEFLTYFQNEAQLEKSRLLSDRFSAERPKGSFSTLEIQRTEQGDSAMYLCASSERQGGTGNTIYFGEGSWLTVV.

CDR3 region: CAISESGPGELFF. In DNA form, the CDR3 reads TGTGCCATCAGTGAGTCGGGGCCCGGGGAGCTGTTTTTT. V gene TRBV10-3 combines with J gene TRBJ2-2; possible D gene TRBD1, 5 bases. The CDR3 runs to 13 residues. The germline V gene encodes CDR1 ENHRY and CDR2 SYGVKD. Trimming pared 0 bases from V and 6 bases from J, leaving 5 bases between.

The chain carries TRBV3-1 and TRBJ2-7; tentatively, D is TRBD1 or TRBD2 (5 bases each). Trimming took off 4 bases at V and 0 bases at J, with 13 bases between the two ends. The CDR3 consists of 15 residues. Germline V lookup: CDR1 LGHDT, CDR2 YNNKEL (reference sequence). As DNA, the CDR3 is TGTGCCAGCAGCCCGTACACCGGGGCCTCCTACGAGCAGTACTTC. This sequence encodes CASSPYTGASYEQYF.